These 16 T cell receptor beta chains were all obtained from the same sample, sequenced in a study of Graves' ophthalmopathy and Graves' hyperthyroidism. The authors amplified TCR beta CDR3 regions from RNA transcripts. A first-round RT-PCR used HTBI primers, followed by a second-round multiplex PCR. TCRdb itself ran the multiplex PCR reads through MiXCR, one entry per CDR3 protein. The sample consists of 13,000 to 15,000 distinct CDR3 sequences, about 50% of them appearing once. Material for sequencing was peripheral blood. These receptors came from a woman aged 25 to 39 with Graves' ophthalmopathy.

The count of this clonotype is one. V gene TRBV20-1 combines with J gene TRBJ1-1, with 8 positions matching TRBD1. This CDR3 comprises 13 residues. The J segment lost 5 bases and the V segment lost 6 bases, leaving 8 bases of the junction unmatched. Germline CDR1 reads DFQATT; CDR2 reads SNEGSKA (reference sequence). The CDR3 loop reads CSAPGQGQTEAFF. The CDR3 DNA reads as TGCAGTGCCCCTGGACAGGGCCAAACTGAAGCTTTCTTT.

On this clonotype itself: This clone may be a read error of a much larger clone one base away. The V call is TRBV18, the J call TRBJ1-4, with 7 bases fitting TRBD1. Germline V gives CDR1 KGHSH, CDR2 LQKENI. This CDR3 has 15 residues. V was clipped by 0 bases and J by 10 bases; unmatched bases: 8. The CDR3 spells CASSPPEGGLGKLFF. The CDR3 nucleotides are TGTGCCAGCTCACCACCGGAAGGGGGCCTGGGAAAACTGTTTTTT.

The CDR3 region has the DNA TGCAGTGCTAGAGTTAATGAAAAACTGTTTTTT. Amino acid sequence: CSARVNEKLFF. The chain has TRBV20-1 and TRBJ1-4; D not resolved. The CDR3 sequence is 11 residues long. The germline gives CDR1 DFQATT, CDR2 SNEGSKA (reference sequence). V lost 1 base and J lost 4, with 1 base in between.

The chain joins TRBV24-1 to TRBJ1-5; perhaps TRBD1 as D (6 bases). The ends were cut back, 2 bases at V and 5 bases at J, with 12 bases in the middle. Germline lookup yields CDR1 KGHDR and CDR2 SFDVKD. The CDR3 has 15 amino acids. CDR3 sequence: CATSDSAGVHQPQHF. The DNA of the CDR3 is TGTGCCACCAGTGATTCGGCAGGGGTTCATCAGCCCCAGCATTTT.

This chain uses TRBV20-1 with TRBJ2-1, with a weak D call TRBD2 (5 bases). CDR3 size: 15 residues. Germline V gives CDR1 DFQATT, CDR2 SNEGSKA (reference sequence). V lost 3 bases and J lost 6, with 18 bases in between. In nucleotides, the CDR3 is TGCAGTGCTAGTCGGCTAGCCGAGGTTCGCAATGAGCAGTTCTTC. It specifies CSASRLAEVRNEQFF.

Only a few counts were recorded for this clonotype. The CDR3 DNA follows: TGTGCCATCAGCGATACAGGGATTTCAGATACGCAGTATTTT. Protein: CAISDTGISDTQYF. V gene TRBV10-3 combines with J gene TRBJ2-3; D may be TRBD1 (6 bases). With 6 bases removed from V and 4 bases from J, the gap between germline ends came to 14 bases. This CDR3 has 14 amino acids. Germline lookup yields CDR1 ENHRY and CDR2 SYGVKD.

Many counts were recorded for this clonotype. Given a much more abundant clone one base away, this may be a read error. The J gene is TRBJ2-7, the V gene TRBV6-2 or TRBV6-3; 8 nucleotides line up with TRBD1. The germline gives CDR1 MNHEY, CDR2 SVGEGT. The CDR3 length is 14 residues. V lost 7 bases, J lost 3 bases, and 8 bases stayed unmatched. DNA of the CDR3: TGTGCCAGCAAACCCGGACAGGGAGTCTACGAGCAGTACTTC. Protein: CASKPGQGVYEQYF.

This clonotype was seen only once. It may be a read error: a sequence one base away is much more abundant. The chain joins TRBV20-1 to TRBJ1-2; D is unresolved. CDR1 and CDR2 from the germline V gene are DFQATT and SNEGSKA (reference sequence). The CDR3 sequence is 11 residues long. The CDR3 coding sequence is TGCAGTGCCGAGATCGGGTATGGCAACACCTTC. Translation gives CSAEIGYGNTF.

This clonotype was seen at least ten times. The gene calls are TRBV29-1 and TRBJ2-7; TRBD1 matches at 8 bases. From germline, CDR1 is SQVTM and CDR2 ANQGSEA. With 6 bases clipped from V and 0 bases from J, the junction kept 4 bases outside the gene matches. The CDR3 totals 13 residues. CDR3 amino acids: CSVAGTGSYEQYF. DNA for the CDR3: TGCAGCGTAGCCGGGACAGGCTCCTACGAGCAGTACTTC.

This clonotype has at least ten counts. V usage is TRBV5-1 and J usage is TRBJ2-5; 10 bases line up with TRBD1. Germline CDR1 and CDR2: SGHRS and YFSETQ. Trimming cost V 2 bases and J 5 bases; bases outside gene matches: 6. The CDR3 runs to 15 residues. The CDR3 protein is CASSFQRTGGETQYF. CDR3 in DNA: TGCGCCAGCAGCTTTCAACGGACAGGGGGTGAGACCCAGTACTTC.

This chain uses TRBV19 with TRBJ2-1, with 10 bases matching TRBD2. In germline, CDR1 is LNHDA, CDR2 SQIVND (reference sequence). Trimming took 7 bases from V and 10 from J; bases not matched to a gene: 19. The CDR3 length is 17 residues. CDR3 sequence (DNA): TGTGCCAGTACCCTTGTGCCTCTAGCGGGAGTTCCGCGGGAGCAGTTCTTC. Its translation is CASTLVPLAGVPREQFF.

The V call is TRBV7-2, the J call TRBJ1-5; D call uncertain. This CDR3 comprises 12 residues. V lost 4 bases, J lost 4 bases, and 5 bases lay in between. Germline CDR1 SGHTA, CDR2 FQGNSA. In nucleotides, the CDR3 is TGTGCCAGCAGCTATCTGAATCAGCCCCAGCATTTT. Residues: CASSYLNQPQHF.

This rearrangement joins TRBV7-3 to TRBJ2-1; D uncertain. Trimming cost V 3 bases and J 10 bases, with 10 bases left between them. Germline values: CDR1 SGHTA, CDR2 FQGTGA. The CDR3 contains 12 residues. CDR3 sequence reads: CASSLLPAEQFF. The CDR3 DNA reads TGTGCCAGCAGCTTGCTCCCTGCGGAGCAGTTCTTC.

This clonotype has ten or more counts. The CDR3 bases are TGTGCCAGCAGCGTAATGGCGGAAGACACAGATACGCAGTATTTT. This sequence encodes CASSVMAEDTDTQYF. V is TRBV9 and J is TRBJ2-3; D is uncertain. The V and J ends lost 1 base and 2 bases respectively, with 11 bases between them. CDR1 and CDR2 (germline): SGDLS, YYNGEE. This CDR3 is 15 amino acids long.

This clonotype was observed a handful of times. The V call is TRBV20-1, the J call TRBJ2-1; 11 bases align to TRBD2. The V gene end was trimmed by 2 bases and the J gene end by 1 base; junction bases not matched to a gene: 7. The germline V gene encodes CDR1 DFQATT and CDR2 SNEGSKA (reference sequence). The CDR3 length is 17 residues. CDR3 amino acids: CSARHRLAGRSYNEQFF. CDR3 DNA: TGCAGTGCTAGACACCGACTAGCGGGACGATCCTACAATGAGCAGTTCTTC.

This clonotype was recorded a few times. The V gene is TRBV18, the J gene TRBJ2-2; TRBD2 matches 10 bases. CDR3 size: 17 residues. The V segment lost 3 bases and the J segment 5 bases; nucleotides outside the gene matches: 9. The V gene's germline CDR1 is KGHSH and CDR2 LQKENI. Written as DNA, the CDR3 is TGTGCCAGCTCACCGGATGTACTAGCGGGAAGGACCGGGGAGCTGTTTTTT. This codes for CASSPDVLAGRTGELFF. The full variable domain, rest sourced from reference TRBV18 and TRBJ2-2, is NAGVMQNPRHLVRRRGQEARLRCSPMKGHSHVYWYRQLPEEGLKFMVYLQKENIIDESGMPKERFSAEFPKEGPSILRIQQVVRGDSAAYFCASSPDVLAGRTGELFFGEGSRLTVL.